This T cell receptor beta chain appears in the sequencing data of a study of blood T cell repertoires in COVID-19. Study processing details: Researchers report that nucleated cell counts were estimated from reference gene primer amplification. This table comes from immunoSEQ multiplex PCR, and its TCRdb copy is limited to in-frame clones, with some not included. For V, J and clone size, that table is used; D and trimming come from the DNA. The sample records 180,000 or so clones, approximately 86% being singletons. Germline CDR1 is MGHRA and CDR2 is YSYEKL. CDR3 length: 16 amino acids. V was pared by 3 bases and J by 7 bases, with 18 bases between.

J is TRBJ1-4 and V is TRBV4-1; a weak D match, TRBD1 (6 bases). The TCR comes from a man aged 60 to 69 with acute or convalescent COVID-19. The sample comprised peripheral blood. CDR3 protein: CASSQAAGGRGEKLFF. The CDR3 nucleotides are TGCGCCAGCAGCCAGGCGGCGGGGGGCCGTGGTGAAAAACTGTTTTTT.